This T cell receptor (beta chain) was sequenced in a study of somatic mutations in cytotoxic T cells in rheumatoid arthritis. Both CD4+ and CD8+ cells were separated through positive magnetic bead selection, and their purity was verified using flow cytometry. Trimming took 4 bases from V and 5 from J, leaving 13 bases between them. The germline CDR1 and CDR2 sequences are SGHTA and FQGNSA. This CDR3 contains 14 residues. This table comes from immunoSEQ multiplex PCR, and its TCRdb copy is limited to in-frame clones, with some not included. The sample consists of approximately 14,000 clones, 60% to 75% of them appearing once.

Sequencing input: CD8+ T cells sorted from blood. This chain joins TRBV7-2 and TRBJ2-3; no firm D call. The TCR was taken from an adult with rheumatoid arthritis. The DNA of the CDR3 is TGTGCCAGCAGCTCCCTGTATTCAGAAGATACGCAGTATTTT. It is translated as CASSSLYSEDTQYF.